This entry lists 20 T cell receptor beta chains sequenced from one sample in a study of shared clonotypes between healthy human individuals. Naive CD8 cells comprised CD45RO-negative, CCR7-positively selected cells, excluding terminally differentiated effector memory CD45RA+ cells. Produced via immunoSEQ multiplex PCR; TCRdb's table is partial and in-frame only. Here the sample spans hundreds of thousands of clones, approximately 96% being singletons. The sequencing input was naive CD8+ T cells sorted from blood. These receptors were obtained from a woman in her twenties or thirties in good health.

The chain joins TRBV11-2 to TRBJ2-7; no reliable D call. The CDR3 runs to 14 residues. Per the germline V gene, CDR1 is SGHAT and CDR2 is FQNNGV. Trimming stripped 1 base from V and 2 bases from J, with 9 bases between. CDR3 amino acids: CASSLGDQTYEQYF. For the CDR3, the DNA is TGTGCCAGCAGCTTAGGAGACCAAACCTACGAGCAGTACTTC.

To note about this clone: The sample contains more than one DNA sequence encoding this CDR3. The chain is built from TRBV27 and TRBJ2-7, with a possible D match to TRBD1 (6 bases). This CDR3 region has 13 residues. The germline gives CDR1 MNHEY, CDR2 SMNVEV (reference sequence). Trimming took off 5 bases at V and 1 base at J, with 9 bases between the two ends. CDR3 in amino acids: CASSPGQSYEQYF. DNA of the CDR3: TGTGCCAGCAGTCCCGGACAGTCCTACGAGCAGTACTTC.

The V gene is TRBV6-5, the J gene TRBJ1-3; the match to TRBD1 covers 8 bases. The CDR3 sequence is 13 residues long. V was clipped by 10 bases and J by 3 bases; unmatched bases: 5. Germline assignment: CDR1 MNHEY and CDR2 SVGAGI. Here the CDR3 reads CATAGTGGNTIYF. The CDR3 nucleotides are TGTGCCACGGCAGGGACAGGTGGAAACACCATATATTTT.

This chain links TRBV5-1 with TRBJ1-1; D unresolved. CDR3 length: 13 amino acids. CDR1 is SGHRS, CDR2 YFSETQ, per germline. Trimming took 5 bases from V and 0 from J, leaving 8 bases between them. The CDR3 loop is CASRDTLNTEAFF. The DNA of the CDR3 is TGCGCCAGCAGAGACACTTTGAACACTGAAGCTTTCTTT.

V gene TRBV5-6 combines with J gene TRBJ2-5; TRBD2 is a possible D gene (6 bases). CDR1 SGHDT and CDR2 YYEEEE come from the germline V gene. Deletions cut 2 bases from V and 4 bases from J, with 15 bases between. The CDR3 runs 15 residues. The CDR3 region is CASSFLAGMGETQYF. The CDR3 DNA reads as TGTGCCAGCAGCTTTCTGGCGGGGATGGGAGAGACCCAGTACTTC. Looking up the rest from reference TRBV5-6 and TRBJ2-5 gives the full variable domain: DAGVTQSPTHLIKTRGQQVTLRCSPKSGHDTVSWYQQALGQGPQFIFQYYEEEERQRGNFPDRFSGHQFPNYSSELNVNALLLGDSALYLCASSFLAGMGETQYFGPGTRLLVL.

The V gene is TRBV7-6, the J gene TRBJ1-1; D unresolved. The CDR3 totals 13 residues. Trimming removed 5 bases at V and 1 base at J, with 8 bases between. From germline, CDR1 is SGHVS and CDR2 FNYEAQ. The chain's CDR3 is CASSPSQNTEAFF. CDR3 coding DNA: TGTGCCAGCAGCCCCAGCCAGAACACTGAAGCTTTCTTT.

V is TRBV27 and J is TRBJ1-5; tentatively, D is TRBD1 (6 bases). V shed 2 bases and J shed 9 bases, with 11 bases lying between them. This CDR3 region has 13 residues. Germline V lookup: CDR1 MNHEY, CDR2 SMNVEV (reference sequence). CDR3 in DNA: TGTGCCAGCAGTTTAGGGGGCCCGGGGCCCCAGCATTTT. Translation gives CASSLGGPGPQHF.

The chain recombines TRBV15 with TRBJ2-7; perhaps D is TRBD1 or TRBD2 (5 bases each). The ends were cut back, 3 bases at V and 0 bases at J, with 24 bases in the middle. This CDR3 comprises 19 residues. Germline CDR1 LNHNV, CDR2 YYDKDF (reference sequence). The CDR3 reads CATSSSTPGTVSSSYEQYF. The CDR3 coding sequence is TGTGCCACCAGCAGTTCTACCCCCGGGACCGTCTCAAGCTCCTACGAGCAGTACTTC.

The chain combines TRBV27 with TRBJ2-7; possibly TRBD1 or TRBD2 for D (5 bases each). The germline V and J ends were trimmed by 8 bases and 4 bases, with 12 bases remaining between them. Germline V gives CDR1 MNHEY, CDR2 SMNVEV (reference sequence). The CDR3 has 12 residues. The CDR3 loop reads CASSGTPYEQYF. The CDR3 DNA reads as TGTGCCAGCTCCGGGACCCCGTACGAGCAGTACTTC.

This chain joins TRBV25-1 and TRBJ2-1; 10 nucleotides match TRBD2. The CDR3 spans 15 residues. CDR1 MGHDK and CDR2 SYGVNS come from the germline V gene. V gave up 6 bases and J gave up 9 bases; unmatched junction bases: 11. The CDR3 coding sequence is TGTGCCAGCAGAACCGGGACTAGCGACTTGGGTGAGCAGTTCTTC. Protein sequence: CASRTGTSDLGEQFF.

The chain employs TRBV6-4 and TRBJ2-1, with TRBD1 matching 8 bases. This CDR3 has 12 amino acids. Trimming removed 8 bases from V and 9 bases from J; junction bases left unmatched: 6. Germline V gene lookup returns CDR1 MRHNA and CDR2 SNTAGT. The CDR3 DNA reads TGTGCCAGCGGGACGGGGACAGGTGAGCAGTTCTTC. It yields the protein CASGTGTGEQFF.

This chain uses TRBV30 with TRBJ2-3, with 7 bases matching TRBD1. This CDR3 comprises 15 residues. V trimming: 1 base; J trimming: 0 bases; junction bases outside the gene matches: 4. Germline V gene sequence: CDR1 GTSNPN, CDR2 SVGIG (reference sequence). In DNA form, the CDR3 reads TGTGCCTGGAGTGAGGGGGCCACTAGCACAGATACGCAGTATTTT. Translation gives CAWSEGATSTDTQYF.

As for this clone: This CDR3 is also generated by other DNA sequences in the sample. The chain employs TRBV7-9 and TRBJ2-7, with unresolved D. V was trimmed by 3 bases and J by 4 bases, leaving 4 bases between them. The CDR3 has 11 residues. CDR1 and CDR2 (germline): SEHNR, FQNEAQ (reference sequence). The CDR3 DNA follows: TGTGCCAGCAGCTTGAATTACGAGCAGTACTTC. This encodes CASSLNYEQYF.

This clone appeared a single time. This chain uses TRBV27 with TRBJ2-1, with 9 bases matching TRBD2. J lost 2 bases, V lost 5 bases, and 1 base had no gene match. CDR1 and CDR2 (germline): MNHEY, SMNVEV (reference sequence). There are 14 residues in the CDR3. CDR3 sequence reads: CASSGGRAYNEQFF. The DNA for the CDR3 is TGTGCCAGCAGTGGCGGGAGGGCCTACAATGAGCAGTTCTTC.

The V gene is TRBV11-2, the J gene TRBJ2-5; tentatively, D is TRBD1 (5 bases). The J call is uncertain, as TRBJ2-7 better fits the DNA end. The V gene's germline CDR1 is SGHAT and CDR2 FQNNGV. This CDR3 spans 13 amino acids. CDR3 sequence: CASGPGQQYEQYF. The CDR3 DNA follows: TGTGCCAGTGGGCCCGGACAACAGTACGAGCAGTACTTC.

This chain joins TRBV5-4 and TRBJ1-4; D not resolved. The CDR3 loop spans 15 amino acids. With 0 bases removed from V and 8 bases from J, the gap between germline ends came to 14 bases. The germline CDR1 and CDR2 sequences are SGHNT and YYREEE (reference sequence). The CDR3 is CASSLAGQLGEKLFF. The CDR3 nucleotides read TGTGCCAGCAGCTTGGCGGGTCAACTGGGCGAAAAACTGTTTTTT. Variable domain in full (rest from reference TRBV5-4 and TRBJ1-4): ETGVTQSPTHLIKTRGQQVTLRCSSQSGHNTVSWYQQALGQGPQFIFQYYREEENGRGNFPPRFSGLQFPNYSSELNVNALELDDSALYLCASSLAGQLGEKLFFGSGTQLSVL.

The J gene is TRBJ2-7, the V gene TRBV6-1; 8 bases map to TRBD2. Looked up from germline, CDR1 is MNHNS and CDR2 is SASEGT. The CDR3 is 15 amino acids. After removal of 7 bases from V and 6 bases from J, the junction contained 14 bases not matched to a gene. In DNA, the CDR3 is TGTGCCAGCATGACGGCACTAGCGGATTTGTTCGAGCAGTACTTC. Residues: CASMTALADLFEQYF.

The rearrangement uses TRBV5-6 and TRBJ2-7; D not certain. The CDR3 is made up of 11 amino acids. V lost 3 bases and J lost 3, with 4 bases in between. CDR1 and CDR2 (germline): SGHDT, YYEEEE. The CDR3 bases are TGTGCCAGCAGCTCGGACTACGAGCAGTACTTC. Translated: CASSSDYEQYF.

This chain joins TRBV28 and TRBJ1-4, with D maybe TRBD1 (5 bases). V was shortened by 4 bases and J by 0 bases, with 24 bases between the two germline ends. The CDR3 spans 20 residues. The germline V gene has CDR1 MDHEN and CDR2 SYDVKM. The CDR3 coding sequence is TGTGCCAGCAGTTCATTATCCGAACAGGCTAAAACTGCAACTAATGAAAAACTGTTTTTT. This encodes CASSSLSEQAKTATNEKLFF. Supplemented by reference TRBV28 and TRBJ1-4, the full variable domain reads DVKVTQSSRYLVKRTGEKVFLECVQDMDHENMFWYRQDPGLGLRLIYFSYDVKMKEKGDIPEGYSVSREKKERFSLILESASTNQTSMYLCASSSLSEQAKTATNEKLFFGSGTQLSVL.

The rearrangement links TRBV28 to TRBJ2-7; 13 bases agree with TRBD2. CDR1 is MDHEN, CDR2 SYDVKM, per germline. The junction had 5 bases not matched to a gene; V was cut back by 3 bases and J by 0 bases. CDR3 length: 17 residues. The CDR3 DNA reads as TGTGCCAGCAGTTTGGGACTAGCGGGGACCCTCTCCTACGAGCAGTACTTC. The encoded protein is CASSLGLAGTLSYEQYF.